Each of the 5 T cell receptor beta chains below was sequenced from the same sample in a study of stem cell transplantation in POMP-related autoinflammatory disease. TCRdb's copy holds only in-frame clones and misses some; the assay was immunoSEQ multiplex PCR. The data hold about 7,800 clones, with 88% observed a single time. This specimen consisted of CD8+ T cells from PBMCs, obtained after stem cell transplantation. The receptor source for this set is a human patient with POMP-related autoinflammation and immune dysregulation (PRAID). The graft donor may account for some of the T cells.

CDR3 residues: CAIRGLAGGGTGELFF. DNA of the CDR3: TGTGCCATCAGGGGACTAGCGGGAGGAGGCACCGGGGAGCTGTTTTTT. The chain carries TRBV10-3 and TRBJ2-2; 15 nucleotides line up with TRBD2. This CDR3 is 16 amino acids long. J was trimmed by 4 bases and V by 6 bases; bases with no gene match: 3. CDR1 and CDR2 from the germline V gene are ENHRY and SYGVKD.

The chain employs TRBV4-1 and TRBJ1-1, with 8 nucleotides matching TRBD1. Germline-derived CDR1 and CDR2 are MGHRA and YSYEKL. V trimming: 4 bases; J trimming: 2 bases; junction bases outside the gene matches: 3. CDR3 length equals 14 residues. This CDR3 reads CASSPGQANTEAFF. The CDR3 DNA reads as TGCGCCAGCAGCCCGGGACAGGCAAACACTGAAGCTTTCTTT.

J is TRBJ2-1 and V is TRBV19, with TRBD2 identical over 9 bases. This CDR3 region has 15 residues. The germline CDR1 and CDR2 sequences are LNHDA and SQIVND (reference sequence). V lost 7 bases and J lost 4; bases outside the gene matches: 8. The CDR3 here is CASTLQAGGYNEQFF. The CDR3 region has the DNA TGTGCCAGTACCCTACAAGCGGGAGGTTACAATGAGCAGTTCTTC.

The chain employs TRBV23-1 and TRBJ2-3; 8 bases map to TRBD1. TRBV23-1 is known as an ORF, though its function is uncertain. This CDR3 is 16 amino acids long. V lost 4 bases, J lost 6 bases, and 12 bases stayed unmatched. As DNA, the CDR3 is TGCGCCAGCAGTCCGGGTTCCGGACAGGGAGGTGATACGCAGTATTTT. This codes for CASSPGSGQGGDTQYF.

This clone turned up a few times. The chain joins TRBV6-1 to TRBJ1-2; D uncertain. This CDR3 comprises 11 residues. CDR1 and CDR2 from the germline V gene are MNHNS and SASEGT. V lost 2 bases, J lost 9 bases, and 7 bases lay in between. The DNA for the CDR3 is TGTGCCAGCAGTGAATTAGGCAGCTACACCTTC. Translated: CASSELGSYTF.